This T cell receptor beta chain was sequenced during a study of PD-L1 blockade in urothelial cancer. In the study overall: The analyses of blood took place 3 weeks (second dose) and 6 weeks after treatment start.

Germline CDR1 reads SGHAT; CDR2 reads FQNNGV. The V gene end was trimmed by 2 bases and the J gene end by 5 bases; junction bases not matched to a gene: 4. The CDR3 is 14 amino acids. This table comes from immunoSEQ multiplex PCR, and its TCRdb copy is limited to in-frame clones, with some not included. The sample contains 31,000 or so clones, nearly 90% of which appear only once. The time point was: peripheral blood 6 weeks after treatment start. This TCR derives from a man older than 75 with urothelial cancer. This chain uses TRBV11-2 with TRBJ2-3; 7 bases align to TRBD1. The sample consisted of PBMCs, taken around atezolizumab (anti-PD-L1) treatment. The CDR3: CASSLIQGRDTQYF. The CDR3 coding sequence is TGTGCCAGCAGCTTAATACAGGGGAGAGATACGCAGTATTTT.